The 21 T cell receptor beta chains listed next were all sequenced from one sample in a study of Tregs in tolerant kidney transplant recipients. Here immunoSEQ multiplex PCR was the method, and the copy in TCRdb shows in-frame clones only, minus some. Among fewer than 80,000 clones listed, approximately 98% were seen once. The sample in question was Tregs from blood, obtained before the transplant. Receptors were obtained from a human donor who received a combined kidney and bone marrow transplant.

Only one count was recorded for this clone. The chain recombines TRBV4-3 with TRBJ2-1; 11 bases are shared with TRBD2. V lost 4 bases to trimming and J lost 4 bases; unmatched junction nucleotides: 3. The CDR3 is made up of 15 amino acids. CDR1 LGHNA and CDR2 YSLEER come from the germline V gene. CDR3 loop: CASSLRLAGYNEQFF. Written as DNA, the CDR3 is TGCGCCAGCAGCCTCCGACTAGCGGGGTACAATGAGCAGTTCTTC.

The gene calls are TRBV5-4 and TRBJ2-5; D not certain. This CDR3 is built from 13 residues. Germline CDR1 is SGHNT and CDR2 is YYREEE (reference sequence). The V gene lost 0 bases and the J gene lost 5 bases, with 8 bases spanning the gap. The CDR3 nucleotides read TGTGCCAGCAGCTTGGCAAAACGGGAGACCCAGTACTTC. Protein: CASSLAKRETQYF.

V gene TRBV19 combines with J gene TRBJ1-2; D may be TRBD1 (6 bases). The CDR3 covers 19 residues. Per the germline V gene, CDR1 is LNHDA and CDR2 is SQIVND (reference sequence). Trimming removed 7 bases at V and 5 bases at J, with 32 bases between. The CDR3, as DNA: TGTGCCAGTACGACGACAGAGACAGGAAACTGGGACCTGGCTTATGGCTACACCTTC. Its translation: CASTTTETGNWDLAYGYTF.

This clone appeared once. The rearrangement joins TRBV5-4 to TRBJ2-7; TRBD2 matches at 8 bases. The CDR3 extends over 14 amino acids. The germline V gene has CDR1 SGHNT and CDR2 YYREEE (reference sequence). V was clipped by 1 base and J by 7 bases; unmatched bases: 7. CDR3 in DNA: TGTGCCAGCAGCTTGCCGGGAGGGTCTATGGAGCAGTACTTC. It encodes CASSLPGGSMEQYF.

The chain joins TRBV4-2 to TRBJ2-1; 15 nucleotides agree with TRBD2. Germline CDR1 is LGHNA and CDR2 is YNFKEQ. The CDR3 spans 16 residues. J was trimmed by 9 bases and V by 5 bases; bases with no gene match: 8. In nucleotides, the CDR3 is TGTGCCAGCAGCACCCGCGGACTAGCGGGGGGGCTTGAGCAGTTCTTC. Amino acid sequence: CASSTRGLAGGLEQFF.

J is TRBJ2-1 and V is TRBV5-4, with D unclear. This CDR3 has 15 residues. Germline V gene lookup returns CDR1 SGHNT and CDR2 YYREEE (reference sequence). V lost 2 bases, J lost 0 bases, and 9 bases lay in between. The CDR3 DNA follows: TGTGCCAGCAGCTTCATCTTGAGCTCCTACAATGAGCAGTTCTTC. It translates to CASSFILSSYNEQFF.

This clone has a single count. V gene TRBV4-2 combines with J gene TRBJ2-2, with 9 positions matching TRBD2. CDR3 length equals 17 residues. Germline V gene sequence: CDR1 LGHNA, CDR2 YNFKEQ. With 0 bases clipped from V and 5 bases from J, the junction kept 7 bases outside the gene matches. CDR3 amino acids: CASSQDEGLATTGELFF. DNA for the CDR3: TGTGCCAGCAGCCAAGATGAGGGACTAGCCACGACCGGGGAGCTGTTTTTT.

V and J are TRBV9 and TRBJ1-2; the match to TRBD1 covers 7 bases. V was clipped by 5 bases and J by 4 bases; unmatched bases: 14. Germline V gene lookup returns CDR1 SGDLS and CDR2 YYNGEE. The CDR3 runs 16 residues. CDR3 DNA: TGTGCCAGCAGTTTCCGGACAGGTGGGGCCTTCTATGGCTACACCTTC. Its protein product is CASSFRTGGAFYGYTF.

The rearrangement uses TRBV5-1 and TRBJ1-2, with 8 bases lining up with TRBD1. The CDR3 extends over 14 amino acids. CDR1 SGHRS and CDR2 YFSETQ come from the germline V gene. J was trimmed by 2 bases and V by 1 base; bases with no gene match: 1. The CDR3 DNA sequence: TGCGCCAGCAGCTTGACAGGGGGAAACTATGGCTACACCTTC. Translated, it gives CASSLTGGNYGYTF.

V is TRBV28 and J is TRBJ1-2; D is unresolved. This CDR3 has 14 residues. CDR1 is MDHEN and CDR2 is SYDVKM in the germline V gene. Between the trimmed V and J ends, which lost 2 bases and 7 bases, there was a span of 14 bases. CDR3 nucleotide sequence: TGTGCCAGCAGTTTACCGAACAAACCAGGTGGCTACACCTTC. Amino acids: CASSLPNKPGGYTF.

V and J are TRBV7-9 and TRBJ2-5; 8 nucleotides line up with TRBD1. Per the germline V gene, CDR1 is SEHNR and CDR2 is FQNEAQ (reference sequence). Germline trimming cut 4 bases from V and 1 base from J; bases unmatched to any gene: 14. The CDR3 is 18 amino acids. CDR3 in amino acids: CASSWGALAGGSQETQYF. The DNA of the CDR3 is TGTGCCAGCAGCTGGGGGGCGTTGGCAGGGGGCTCCCAAGAGACCCAGTACTTC.

This clone was recorded a few times. The gene calls are TRBV7-8 and TRBJ2-7, with 8 bases fitting TRBD2. J was trimmed by 3 bases and V by 3 bases; bases with no gene match: 4. This CDR3 region has 14 residues. Germline-derived CDR1 and CDR2 are SGHVS and FQNEAQ. The chain's CDR3 is CASSFRLAGYEQYF. In DNA form, the CDR3 reads TGTGCCAGCAGCTTTAGGCTAGCGGGCTACGAGCAGTACTTC.

The J gene is TRBJ1-5, the V gene TRBV28; 8 bases map to TRBD1. In germline, CDR1 is MDHEN, CDR2 SYDVKM. The ends lost 6 bases at V and 2 bases at J; junction bases unmatched: 6. The CDR3 has 15 amino acids. CDR3 coding DNA: TGTGCCAGCAGATCCAGGGGGCGGGGCAATCAGCCCCAGCATTTT. Residues: CASRSRGRGNQPQHF.

V and J are TRBV27 and TRBJ1-5; D is perhaps TRBD1 (6 bases). The germline V gene has CDR1 MNHEY and CDR2 SMNVEV (reference sequence). This CDR3 region has 15 residues. V gave up 0 bases and J gave up 5 bases, with 11 bases separating them. CDR3 bases: TGTGCCAGCAGTTTATCAATGGCAGGGGATCAGCCCCAGCATTTT. Encoded protein: CASSLSMAGDQPQHF.

The chain couples TRBV7-8 to TRBJ2-2; tentatively, D is TRBD1 (6 bases). Germline V lookup: CDR1 SGHVS, CDR2 FQNEAQ. The CDR3 covers 16 residues. V gave up 5 bases and J gave up 2 bases, with 15 bases separating them. CDR3 in amino acids: CASSKPGHPNTGELFF. The CDR3 nucleotides read TGTGCCAGCAGCAAACCGGGACATCCTAACACCGGGGAGCTGTTTTTT.

The CDR3 DNA is TGTGCCAGCTCCCCCTACCCGGGAGGGGGTGAGGAAAAACTGTTTTTT. Translated: CASSPYPGGGEEKLFF. The rearrangement joins TRBV18 to TRBJ1-4; perhaps TRBD1 as D (6 bases). The CDR3 runs to 16 residues. The germline CDR1 and CDR2 sequences are KGHSH and LQKENI. V was trimmed by 6 bases and J by 8 bases, leaving 22 bases between them.

DNA for the CDR3: TGTGCCAGCTCACCAATGGCAGGGGCTGTCTATGGCTACACCTTC. It yields the protein CASSPMAGAVYGYTF. V gene TRBV18 combines with J gene TRBJ1-2, with D perhaps matching TRBD1 (6 bases). The V end lost 2 bases, the J end lost 4 bases, and 14 bases lay between the germline ends. CDR1 is KGHSH and CDR2 is LQKENI in the germline V gene. This CDR3 spans 15 amino acids.

The rearrangement joins TRBV20-1 to TRBJ1-1; possible D gene TRBD1, 5 bases. The CDR3 has 11 residues. Germline V gene data show CDR1 as DFQATT and CDR2 as SNEGSKA (reference sequence). This CDR3 reads CSWGRVTEAFF. The CDR3 DNA reads TGCAGCTGGGGGAGGGTCACTGAAGCTTTCTTT.

This chain connects TRBV7-2 to TRBJ2-1; 8 positions match TRBD2. The V segment lost 5 bases and the J segment 0 bases; nucleotides outside the gene matches: 6. Germline CDR1 and CDR2: SGHTA and FQGNSA. This CDR3 comprises 16 residues. The CDR3 loop is CASSVSGGLSYNEQFF. The CDR3, as DNA: TGTGCCAGCAGCGTAAGCGGGGGCCTCTCCTACAATGAGCAGTTCTTC.

V is TRBV7-9 and J is TRBJ2-7, with D maybe TRBD1 (6 bases). Germline V gene lookup returns CDR1 SEHNR and CDR2 FQNEAQ (reference sequence). The length of the CDR3 is 17 residues. V was pared by 5 bases and J by 0 bases, with 20 bases between. In DNA form, the CDR3 reads TGTGCCAGCAGCCGGGCCCCTACAGGGCCCCGCTCCTACGAGCAGTACTTC. Translation: CASSRAPTGPRSYEQYF.

This clone was picked up one time. The chain has TRBV4-3 and TRBJ2-1; 16 positions agree with TRBD2. The CDR3 is made up of 18 amino acids. Looked up from germline, CDR1 is LGHNA and CDR2 is YSLEER. After removal of 5 bases from V and 7 bases from J, the junction contained 11 bases not matched to a gene. The DNA of the CDR3 is TGCGCCAGCAGCGTGGGACTAGCGGGGGGGCATTTGGTTAATGAGCAGTTCTTC. Its translation: CASSVGLAGGHLVNEQFF.